One sample yielded the 15 T cell receptor beta chains listed below, sequenced in a study of tumor-infiltrating lymphocytes in primary liver carcinoma. The template, around 520 ng total RNA, yielded TCR beta cDNA made with a constant-region primer. Amplification in three nested multiplex PCR rounds with slightly modified ARM-PCR gave rise to TCR beta libraries. The opening two PCR rounds, around 9 cycles each, paired TRBV1-TRBV30 forward primers with a C-beta reverse primer. TCRdb processed the multiplex PCR reads anew with MiXCR; each CDR3 protein has one entry. In the table there are about 210,000 distinct CDR3 sequences, around three fifths of which are singletons. Germline DNA was also extracted, while the blood RNA originated from unsorted whole blood. Sequencing was done on a sample of peripheral blood. The receptors derive from a woman aged 55-69 years with primary liver carcinoma and hepatitis B virus infection.

This clonotype has ten or more counts. The chain carries TRBV11-2 and TRBJ2-7; possibly TRBD2 for D (6 bases). With 2 bases removed from V and 7 bases from J, the gap between germline ends came to 24 bases. The germline CDR1 and CDR2 sequences are SGHAT and FQNNGV. This CDR3 is 17 amino acids long. In DNA, the CDR3 is TGTGCCAGCAGCTTACACCTTTTAGGGGCCGTGGGGGGTGAGCAGTACTTC. This gives the protein CASSLHLLGAVGGEQYF.

For this clonotype: This sequence may be a read error, since a much larger clone differs from it by one base. V usage is TRBV7-9 and J usage is TRBJ2-7, with D perhaps TRBD1 (5 bases). Germline values: CDR1 SEHNR, CDR2 FQNEAQ (reference sequence). CDR3 length: 12 amino acids. V dropped 5 bases and J dropped 4 bases, with 9 bases sitting between them. Here the CDR3 reads CASSMQGYEQYF. DNA for the CDR3: TGTGCCAGCAGCATGCAGGGTTACGAGCAGTACTTC.

This clonotype was detected a few times. CDR3 bases: TGTGCCAGCAGCCCCGGCGCGGCAGGGAGAGGCAATGAGCAGTTCTTC. This translates into CASSPGAAGRGNEQFF. The V and J genes are TRBV7-9 and TRBJ2-1, with D possibly called TRBD1 or TRBD2 (5 bases each). Germline V lookup: CDR1 SEHNR, CDR2 FQNEAQ (reference sequence). This CDR3 spans 16 amino acids. V was cut by 5 bases and J by 6 bases, with 20 bases left in between. Full variable domain (rest looked up from reference TRBV7-9 and TRBJ2-1): DTGVSQNPRHKITKRGQNVTFRCDPISEHNRLYWYRQTLGQGPEFLTYFQNEAQLEKSRLLSDRFSAERPKGSFSTLEIQRTEQGDSAMYLCASSPGAAGRGNEQFFGPGTRLTVL.

To note about this clonotype: Its ends do not fully match the called genes, so a read error is possible. The chain carries TRBV11-2 and TRBJ2-6, with D perhaps TRBD1 or TRBD2 (5 bases each). CDR3 size: 17 residues. Germline V gives CDR1 SGHAT, CDR2 FQNNGV. Written as DNA, the CDR3 is TGCGCCAGCGGAACGGGACGAGGCAAACCTGGGGCCAACGTCCTGACTTTC. This encodes CASGTGRGKPGANVLTF.

Note on this clonotype: A much larger clone differs by one base, so this may be a read error. The chain carries TRBV28 and TRBJ1-3; perhaps TRBD1 as D (6 bases). The CDR3 totals 17 residues. Germline V gene sequence: CDR1 MDHEN, CDR2 SYDVKM. The CDR3 region has the DNA TGTGTCAGCAGTAAACCCAGACAGGCCAACTCTGGAAACACCATATATTTT. The encoded protein is CVSSKPRQANSGNTIYF. Filled out from reference TRBV28 and TRBJ1-3, the complete variable domain reads DVKVTQSSRYLVKRTGEKVFLECVQDMDHENMFWYRQDPGLGLRLIYFSYDVKMKEKGDIPEGYSVSREKKERFSLILESASTNQTSMYLCVSSKPRQANSGNTIYFGEGSWLTVV.

This clonotype was seen more than once but under ten times. The chain carries TRBV28 and TRBJ2-7; perhaps D is TRBD1 or TRBD2 (5 bases each). Trimming pared 5 bases from V and 9 bases from J, leaving 17 bases between. The germline gives CDR1 MDHEN, CDR2 SYDVKM. The CDR3 runs 13 residues. The CDR3 spells CASSPGPTRGQYF. Here the CDR3 DNA reads TGTGCCAGCAGTCCGGGACCTACCCGTGGGCAGTACTTC.

J is TRBJ1-6 and V is TRBV7-9; D uncertain. The CDR3 is made up of 17 amino acids. Trimming pared 2 bases from V and 0 bases from J, leaving 11 bases between. From germline, CDR1 is SEHNR and CDR2 FQNEAQ (reference sequence). For the CDR3, the DNA is TGTGCCAGCAGCTTATTCGGCAGGAGCTCCTATAATTCACCCCTCCACTTT. Its protein product is CASSLFGRSSYNSPLHF.

This clonotype was counted between two and nine times. This sequence joins TRBV5-4 and TRBJ2-3; D may match TRBD1 or TRBD2 (7 bases each). V lost 2 bases and J lost 3, with 13 bases in between. Germline CDR1 is SGHNT and CDR2 is YYREEE (reference sequence). This CDR3 is built from 15 residues. The CDR3 sequence: CASSFRGEGTDTQYF. CDR3 coding DNA: TGTGCCAGCAGCTTCAGGGGGGAGGGAACAGATACGCAGTATTTT. Full variable domain (outside the CDR3, taken from reference TRBV5-4 and TRBJ2-3): ETGVTQSPTHLIKTRGQQVTLRCSSQSGHNTVSWYQQALGQGPQFIFQYYREEENGRGNFPPRFSGLQFPNYSSELNVNALELDDSALYLCASSFRGEGTDTQYFGPGTRLTVL.

Comments on this clonotype: A read error may be the cause here, since a much bigger clone is one base away. The chain's CDR3 is CASSIMTGANVLTF. The CDR3 coding sequence is TGTGCCAGCAGCATTATGACTGGGGCCAACGTCCTGACTTTC. This chain joins TRBV5-6 and TRBJ2-6, with no clear D. This CDR3 has 14 amino acids. The germline V and J ends were trimmed by 4 bases and 2 bases, with 7 bases remaining between them. Looked up from germline, CDR1 is SGHDT and CDR2 is YYEEEE.

The chain carries TRBV6-2 or TRBV6-3 and TRBJ1-1; no definite D call. Germline CDR1 reads MNHEY; CDR2 reads SVGEGT. This CDR3 is 14 amino acids long. The V gene lost 1 base and the J gene lost 1 base, with 7 bases spanning the gap. This chain's CDR3 is CASSYWRQNTEAFF. CDR3 nucleotides: TGTGCCAGCAGTTACTGGCGGCAGAACACTGAAGCTTTCTTT.

This clonotype has more than one count but fewer than ten. DNA of the CDR3: TGCGCCAGCAGTGAGGGACAGGGAAGAAACACCATATATTTT. This translates into CASSEGQGRNTIYF. The chain uses TRBV10-2 and TRBJ1-3, with 8 bases lining up with TRBD1. This CDR3 has 14 amino acids. The germline CDR1 and CDR2 sequences are WSHSY and SAAADI. V lost 2 bases, J lost 5 bases, and 2 bases stayed unmatched.

Worth noting for this clonotype: This may be a read error, as it is one base from a much larger clone. The V gene is TRBV7-9, the J gene TRBJ2-1; D is possibly TRBD2 (5 bases). The germline gives CDR1 SEHNR, CDR2 FQNEAQ (reference sequence). V gave up 1 base and J gave up 5 bases, with 21 bases separating them. There are 18 residues in the CDR3. The CDR3 loop reads CASSLGTGGRQPHNEQFF. DNA of the CDR3: TGTGCCAGCAGCTTAGGCACCGGAGGAAGACAACCTCACAATGAGCAGTTCTTC.

As regards this clonotype: Likely a read error: the CDR3 ends without its conserved phenylalanine or tryptophan. It is unclear where the CDR3 begins or ends on the DNA, so no DNA is shown, and the CDR3 is as TCRdb lists it. V is TRBV29-1 and J is TRBJ2-3; the table names TRBD2, a call not compared with the DNA. CDR1 and CDR2 from the germline V gene are SQVTM and ANQGSEA. From its first to its last residue, the CDR3 has 12 amino acids. CDR3 in amino acids: CSAERGTDTRYS.

The V gene is TRBV2, the J gene TRBJ2-2; D perhaps matches TRBD2 (6 bases). The CDR3 has 15 amino acids. Germline assignment: CDR1 SNHLY and CDR2 FYNNEI. V lost 6 bases and J lost 2, with 13 bases in between. CDR3 nucleotide sequence: TGTGCCAGCAGGGACGGGAGAGGTAACACCGGGGAGCTGTTTTTT. Translation gives CASRDGRGNTGELFF.

Turning to this clonotype: Mismatch with germline at one junction end may stem from a read error. The chain couples TRBV5-1 to TRBJ2-5; no reliable D call. CDR3 size: 14 residues. Looked up from germline, CDR1 is SGHRS and CDR2 is YFSETQ. The CDR3 DNA is TGCACCAGCAGCTTGGGAACACGGGAAGAGACCCAGTACTTC. It translates to CTSSLGTREETQYF.